The rows below give T cell receptor beta chains drawn from one sample of a study of T cells in Graves' hyperthyroidism and ophthalmopathy. Each CDR3 protein is one row after TCRdb ran MiXCR on the multiplex PCR reads. This sample carries under 400,000 distinct CDR3 sequences, 15% to 20% of them seen once, and the ten largest clones take about 14%. The sequenced sample was blood. The receptors were sampled from a woman aged 35 to 49 with Graves' ophthalmopathy. Both conserved end residues are part of each CDR3. Fields, in order: clone size, V gene, D gene, J gene, CDR3 DNA, CDR3 protein. A D gene is named only where the DNA matches it firmly. Rows give clone size only sometimes, using once, few, many, or a class for an expanded clone.

>.|TRBV27|TRBD2|TRBJ2-1
TGTGCCAGCAGTTCCCTAGCGGGAGTAGTGAGTGAGCAGTTCTTC
CASSSLAGVVSEQFF
>many|TRBV12-3/TRBV12-4|.|TRBJ2-7
TGTGCCAGCAGCAAGGGGGATGACGAGCAGTACTTC
CASSKGDDEQYF
>few|TRBV20-1|.|TRBJ2-7
TGCAGTGGCCAGGGGGGATTCTACGAGCAGTACTTC
CSGQGGFYEQYF
>few|TRBV27|.|TRBJ2-7
TGTGCCAGCAGTCGGCAGGGGCCACCCTACGAGCAGTACTTC
CASSRQGPPYEQYF
>many|TRBV13|.|TRBJ1-1
TGTGCCAGCAGCTCCGGACACTTGAACACTGAAGCTTTCTTT
CASSSGHLNTEAFF
>many|TRBV15|.|TRBJ2-2
TGTGCCACCAGCAGACCGCTCCCAGGGTACCGGAACACCGGGGAGCTGTTTTTT
CATSRPLPGYRNTGELFF
>once|TRBV6-5|.|TRBJ2-7
TGTGCCAGCAGTTACTCCGACGTAAGCTCCTACGAGCAGTACTTC
CASSYSDVSSYEQYF
>many|TRBV10-3|.|TRBJ1-6
TGTGCCATCAGAGGTCAGCAGGGGTCCTCACCCCTCCACTTT
CAIRGQQGSSPLHF
>many|TRBV28|.|TRBJ1-1
TGTGCCACCTTACCCGGGGGTGAAGCTTTCTTT
CATLPGGEAFF
>many|TRBV7-2|.|TRBJ2-5
TGTGCCAGCAGCTCGGCCTCAGGGACCCAGTACTTC
CASSSASGTQYF
>many|TRBV6-5|.|TRBJ1-2
TGTGCCAGCAGCCAGGGAAACTACTATGGCTACACCTTC
CASSQGNYYGYTF
>many|TRBV6-1|.|TRBJ2-5
TGTGCCAGCAGTCAGGTTTCTGAGACCCAGTACTTC
CASSQVSETQYF
>many|TRBV12-3/TRBV12-4|.|TRBJ2-3
TGTGCCAGCAGTCCCTGGTCCTCAGATACGCAGTATTTT
CASSPWSSDTQYF
>.|TRBV27|.|TRBJ1-6
TGTGCCAGCATGAAATGGGCTGGTAATTCACCCCTCCACTTT
CASMKWAGNSPLHF
>.|TRBV11-2|TRBD2|TRBJ2-7
TGTGCCAGCAGCTTCGTTTTAGCGGGAGGGTATAGGTACGAGCAGTACTTC
CASSFVLAGGYRYEQYF
>.|TRBV27|.|TRBJ2-7
TGTGCCAGCAGCACCCAGATGGTACAGGGTGTACACGAGCAGTACTTC
CASSTQMVQGVHEQYF
>.|TRBV29-1|TRBD1|TRBJ1-1
TGCAGCGCACACGGGACAACAGGGGGCTACGGGAACACTGAAGCTTTCTTT
CSAHGTTGGYGNTEAFF
>.|TRBV12-3/TRBV12-4|TRBD1|TRBJ1-1
TGTGCCAGCAGTTCCGCTGACAGGGTGAACAATGAAGCTTTCTTT
CASSSADRVNNEAFF
>many|TRBV30|.|TRBJ1-3
TGTGCCTGTTCCAGGGGTCTACCTGGAAACACCATATATTTT
CACSRGLPGNTIYF
>few|TRBV28|.|TRBJ2-2
TGTGCCAGCAGTTCGCCGGAGACCGGGGAGCTGTTTTTT
CASSSPETGELFF
>many|TRBV6-1|.|TRBJ2-6
TGTGCCAGCAGTGGGACCAGCTCTGGGGCCAACGTCCTGACTTTC
CASSGTSSGANVLTF
>many|TRBV6-1|.|TRBJ2-7
TGTGCCAGCAGTGAAGCGTCCAACTTGGGCTACGAGCAGTACTTC
CASSEASNLGYEQYF
>.|TRBV11-2|.|TRBJ2-5
TGTGCCAGCGGAGGGCAGGAAGAGACCCAGTACTTC
CASGGQEETQYF
>.|TRBV30|.|TRBJ2-3
TGTGCCTGGGAGCGGGCCACAGATACGCAGTATTTT
CAWERATDTQYF
>many|TRBV20-1|TRBD1|TRBJ1-2
TGCAGTGCCTCAAGGCAGGGGGCTTATGGCTACACCTTC
CSASRQGAYGYTF
>many|TRBV7-2|.|TRBJ2-7
TGTGCCAGCAGCTTTTCCAGGGGCTCCTACGAGCAGTACTTC
CASSFSRGSYEQYF
>many|TRBV25-1|.|TRBJ2-7
TGTGCCAGCAGTGAATATGGAGGCCCGGGGTACGAGCAGTACTTC
CASSEYGGPGYEQYF
>many|TRBV7-2|TRBD2|TRBJ2-7
TGTGCCAGCAATAGGGGGGGGACTAGCGAGCAGTACTTC
CASNRGGTSEQYF
>many|TRBV6-2/TRBV6-3|TRBD1|TRBJ1-2
TGTGCCAGCAGTTACCGAGGACAGGGGGCGATATACTATGGCTACACCTTC
CASSYRGQGAIYYGYTF
>many|TRBV20-1|.|TRBJ2-2
TGCAGTGCTGCCAAGACAGTCACCGGGGAGCTGTTTTTT
CSAAKTVTGELFF
>many|TRBV30|TRBD2|TRBJ2-5
TGTGCCTGGGGAAAGCGGGAAGCTATTCCAGAGACCCAGTACTTC
CAWGKREAIPETQYF
>.|TRBV28|.|TRBJ1-2
TGTGCCAGCAGTTTTGTGGGGATGAATGGCTACACCTTC
CASSFVGMNGYTF
>.|TRBV27|.|TRBJ2-3
TGTGCCAGCAGTTTTAATGGCGGAACCACAGATACGCAGTATTTT
CASSFNGGTTDTQYF
>many|TRBV7-8|.|TRBJ1-3
TGTGCCAGCAGCTTATCCAGGGTCCCTGGAAACACCATATATTTT
CASSLSRVPGNTIYF
>many|TRBV3-1|TRBD1|TRBJ1-3
TGTGCCAGCAGCCCATACAGGGGTGGAAACACCATATATTTT
CASSPYRGGNTIYF
>.|TRBV20-1|TRBD2|TRBJ2-7
TGCAGTGCTAGAGGGGGGACTAGCGGGGGGAACTACGAGCAGTACTTC
CSARGGTSGGNYEQYF
>.|TRBV6-1|TRBD2|TRBJ2-5
TGTGCCAGCAGTGATAGGACTAGCGGGGGACAAGAGACCCAGTACTTC
CASSDRTSGGQETQYF
>many|TRBV10-3|.|TRBJ2-5
TGTGCCATCAGTGAGTCGCTGAACCAAGAGACCCAGTACTTC
CAISESLNQETQYF
>many|TRBV20-1|.|TRBJ1-1
TGCAGTGCTAGACAGGGGATAAGGAACACTGAAGCTTTCTTT
CSARQGIRNTEAFF
>many|TRBV12-3/TRBV12-4|TRBD2|TRBJ2-7
TGTGCCAGCAGTTTAGGGGGGGGCTACGAGCAGTACTTC
CASSLGGGYEQYF
>few|TRBV11-1|TRBD1|TRBJ2-7
TGTGCCAGCAGTCACCCCCGGACAGGGGGGATCGACGAGCAGTACTTC
CASSHPRTGGIDEQYF
>few|TRBV4-2|TRBD1|TRBJ1-2
TGTGCCAGCAGCCAAGACCGCGGGACAGGGAATACTAACTATGGCTACACCTTC
CASSQDRGTGNTNYGYTF
>.|TRBV12-3/TRBV12-4|TRBD1|TRBJ2-7
TGTGCCAGTAGGGACAGCCTAACCTACGAGCAGTACTTC
CASRDSLTYEQYF
>many|TRBV6-5|.|TRBJ1-2
TGTGCCAGCACCCCATCCGGCCGACGTGGCTACACCTTC
CASTPSGRRGYTF
>many|TRBV19|.|TRBJ2-5
TGTGCCAGTAAAAATTCCGGGCTACAAGAGACCCAGTACTTC
CASKNSGLQETQYF
>many|TRBV7-6|.|TRBJ2-7
TGTGCCAGCAGCCCCGGGAGAATAACGTACGAGCAGTACTTC
CASSPGRITYEQYF
>many|TRBV28|TRBD2|TRBJ2-7
TGTGCCAGCAGTCATGGTTTCGGCGGGAGGGCCCACGAGCAGTACTTC
CASSHGFGGRAHEQYF
>many|TRBV28|.|TRBJ2-6
TGTGCCAGCAGCCGTCAGGGGGCCAACGTCCTGACTTTC
CASSRQGANVLTF
>once|TRBV7-2|TRBD2|TRBJ2-7
TGTGCCAGCAGCTTAGCCAGCGGGGGGACCTACGAGCAGTACTTC
CASSLASGGTYEQYF
>many|TRBV28|TRBD2|TRBJ2-7
TGTGCCAGCACCTACGGGAGGGGGGTCTACGAGCAGTACTTC
CASTYGRGVYEQYF